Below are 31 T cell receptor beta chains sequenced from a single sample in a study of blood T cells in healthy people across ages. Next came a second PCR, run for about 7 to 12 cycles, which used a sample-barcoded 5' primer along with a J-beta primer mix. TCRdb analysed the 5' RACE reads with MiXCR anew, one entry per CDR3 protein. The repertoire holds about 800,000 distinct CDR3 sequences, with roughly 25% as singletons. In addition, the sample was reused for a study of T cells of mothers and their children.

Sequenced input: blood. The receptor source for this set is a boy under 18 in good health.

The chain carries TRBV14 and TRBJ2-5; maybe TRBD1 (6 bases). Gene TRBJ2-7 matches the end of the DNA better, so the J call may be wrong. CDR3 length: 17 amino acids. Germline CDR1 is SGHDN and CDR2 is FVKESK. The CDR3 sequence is CASSQKSGQSYSYEQYF. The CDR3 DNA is TGTGCCAGCAGCCAGAAATCAGGACAGAGTTACTCCTACGAGCAGTACTTC.

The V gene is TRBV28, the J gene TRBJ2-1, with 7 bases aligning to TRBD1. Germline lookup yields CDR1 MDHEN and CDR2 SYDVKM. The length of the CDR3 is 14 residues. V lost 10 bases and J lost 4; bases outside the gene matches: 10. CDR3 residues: CATIGQVPYNEQFF. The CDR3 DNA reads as TGTGCCACCATCGGACAGGTACCGTACAATGAGCAGTTCTTC.

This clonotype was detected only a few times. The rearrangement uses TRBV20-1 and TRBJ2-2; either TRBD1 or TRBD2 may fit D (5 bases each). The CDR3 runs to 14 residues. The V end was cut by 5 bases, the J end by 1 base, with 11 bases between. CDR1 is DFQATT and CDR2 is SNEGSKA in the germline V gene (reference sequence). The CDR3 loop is CSAGGRRNTGELFF. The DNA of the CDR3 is TGCAGTGCTGGGGGACGGAGGAACACCGGGGAGCTGTTTTTT.

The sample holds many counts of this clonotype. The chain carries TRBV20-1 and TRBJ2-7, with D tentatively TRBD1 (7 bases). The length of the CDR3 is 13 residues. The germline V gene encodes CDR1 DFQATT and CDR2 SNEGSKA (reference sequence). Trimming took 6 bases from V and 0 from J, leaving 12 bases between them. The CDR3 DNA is TGCAGTGCACGCGGGGACAGCTCCTACGAGCAGTACTTC. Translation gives CSARGDSSYEQYF.

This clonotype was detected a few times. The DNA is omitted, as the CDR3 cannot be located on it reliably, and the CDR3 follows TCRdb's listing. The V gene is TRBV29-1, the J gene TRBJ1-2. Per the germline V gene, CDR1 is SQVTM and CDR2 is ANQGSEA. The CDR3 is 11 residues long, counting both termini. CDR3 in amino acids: CSILVNYGYTF.

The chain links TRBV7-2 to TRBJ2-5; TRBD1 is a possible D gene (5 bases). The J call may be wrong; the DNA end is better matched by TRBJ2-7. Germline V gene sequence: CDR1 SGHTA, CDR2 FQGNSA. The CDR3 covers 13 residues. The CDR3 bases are TGTGCCAGCAACCCCCGGGCAGGGAACGAGCAGTACTTC. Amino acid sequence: CASNPRAGNEQYF.

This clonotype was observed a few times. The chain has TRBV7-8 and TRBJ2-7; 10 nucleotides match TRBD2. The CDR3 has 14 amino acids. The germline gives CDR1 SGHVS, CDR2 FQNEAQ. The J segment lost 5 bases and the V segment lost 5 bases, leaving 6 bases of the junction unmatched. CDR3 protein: CASSTGLAHHEQYF. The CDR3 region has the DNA TGTGCCAGCAGCACGGGACTAGCGCACCACGAGCAGTACTTC.

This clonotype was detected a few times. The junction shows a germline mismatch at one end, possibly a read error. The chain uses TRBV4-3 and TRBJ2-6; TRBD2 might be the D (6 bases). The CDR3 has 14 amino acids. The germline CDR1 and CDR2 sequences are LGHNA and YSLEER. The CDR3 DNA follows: TGCGCCAGCAGCCAAGTCCGCGGGGCCGACGTCCCGACTTTC. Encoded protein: CASSQVRGADVPTF.

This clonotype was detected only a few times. The CDR3 DNA follows: TGTGCCAGCTCACCAAAGTTGGTGGCAAGCTCTGGAAACACCATATATTTT. Protein sequence: CASSPKLVASSGNTIYF. V usage is TRBV18 and J usage is TRBJ1-3; D call uncertain. Germline V gene sequence: CDR1 KGHSH, CDR2 LQKENI. V was clipped by 2 bases and J by 0 bases, with 14 bases between them. CDR3 length: 17 amino acids.

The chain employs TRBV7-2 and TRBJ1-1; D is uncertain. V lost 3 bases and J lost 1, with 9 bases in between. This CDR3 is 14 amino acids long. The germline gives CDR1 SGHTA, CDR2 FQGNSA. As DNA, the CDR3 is TGTGCCAGCAGCTTGCGGGCTACGAACACTGAAGCTTTCTTT. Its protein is CASSLRATNTEAFF. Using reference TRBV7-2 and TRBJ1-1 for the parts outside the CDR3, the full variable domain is GAGVSQSPSNKVTEKGKDVELRCDPISGHTALYWYRQSLGQGLEFLIYFQGNSAPDKSGLPSDRFSAERTGGSVSTLTIQRTQQEDSAVYLCASSLRATNTEAFFGQGTRLTVV.

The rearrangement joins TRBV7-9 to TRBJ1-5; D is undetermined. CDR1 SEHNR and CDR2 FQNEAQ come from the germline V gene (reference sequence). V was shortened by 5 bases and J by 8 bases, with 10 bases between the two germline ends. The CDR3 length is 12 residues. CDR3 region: CASSRPREPQHF. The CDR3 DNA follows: TGTGCCAGCAGCCGGCCCCGGGAGCCCCAGCATTTT.

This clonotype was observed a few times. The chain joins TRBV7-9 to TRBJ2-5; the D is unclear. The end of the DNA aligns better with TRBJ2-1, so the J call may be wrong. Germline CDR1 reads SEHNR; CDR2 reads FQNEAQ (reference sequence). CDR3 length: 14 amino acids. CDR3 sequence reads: CASSPLSSIGEQFF. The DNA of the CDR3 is TGTGCCAGCAGCCCGCTTTCTTCGATCGGTGAGCAGTTCTTC.

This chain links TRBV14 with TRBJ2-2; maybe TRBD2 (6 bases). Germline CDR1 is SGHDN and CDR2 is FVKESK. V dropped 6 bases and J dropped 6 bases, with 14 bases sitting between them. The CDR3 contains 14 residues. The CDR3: CASRNQGGAGELFF. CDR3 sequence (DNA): TGTGCCAGCAGGAACCAGGGAGGTGCCGGGGAGCTGTTTTTT.

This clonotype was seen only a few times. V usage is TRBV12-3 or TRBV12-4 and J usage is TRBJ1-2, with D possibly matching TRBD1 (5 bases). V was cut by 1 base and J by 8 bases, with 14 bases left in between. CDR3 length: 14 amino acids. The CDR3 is CASSLEAGLVGYTF. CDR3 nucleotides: TGTGCCAGCAGTTTAGAAGCGGGGCTGGTGGGCTACACCTTC.

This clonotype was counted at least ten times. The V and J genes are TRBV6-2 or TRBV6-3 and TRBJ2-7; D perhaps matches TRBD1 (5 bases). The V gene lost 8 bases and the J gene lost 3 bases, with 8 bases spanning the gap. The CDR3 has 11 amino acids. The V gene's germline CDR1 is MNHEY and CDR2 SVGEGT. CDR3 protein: CASGQGYEQYF. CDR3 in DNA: TGTGCCAGCGGCCAGGGCTACGAGCAGTACTTC.

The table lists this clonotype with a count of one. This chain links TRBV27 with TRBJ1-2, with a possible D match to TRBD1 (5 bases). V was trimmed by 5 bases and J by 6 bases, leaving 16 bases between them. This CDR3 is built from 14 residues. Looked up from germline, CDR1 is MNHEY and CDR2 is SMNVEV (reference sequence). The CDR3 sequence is CASSTGPPQDGYTF. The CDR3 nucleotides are TGTGCCAGCAGTACGGGACCGCCCCAGGATGGCTACACCTTC.

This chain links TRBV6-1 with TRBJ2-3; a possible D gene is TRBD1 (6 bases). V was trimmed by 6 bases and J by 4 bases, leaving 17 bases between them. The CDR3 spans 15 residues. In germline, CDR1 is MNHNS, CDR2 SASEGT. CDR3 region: CASSEGHVGPDTQYF. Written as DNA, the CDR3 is TGTGCCAGCAGCGAGGGACACGTCGGCCCAGATACGCAGTATTTT.

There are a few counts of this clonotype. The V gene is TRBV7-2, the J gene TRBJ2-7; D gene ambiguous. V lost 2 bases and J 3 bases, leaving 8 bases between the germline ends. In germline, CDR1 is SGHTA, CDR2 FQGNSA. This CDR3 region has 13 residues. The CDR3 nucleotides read TGTGCCAGCAGCTTACCGTCGGACTACGAGCAGTACTTC. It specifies CASSLPSDYEQYF.

The CDR3 DNA reads TGTGCCAGGGTTGAGGGTTGGGGCGGGGTCGGCAATCAGCCCCAGCATTTT. Translation: CARVEGWGGVGNQPQHF. The rearrangement uses TRBV27 and TRBJ1-5, with D possibly TRBD1 on 5 matching bases. In germline, CDR1 is MNHEY, CDR2 SMNVEV (reference sequence). V was clipped by 9 bases and J by 2 bases, with 23 bases between them. This CDR3 region has 17 residues.

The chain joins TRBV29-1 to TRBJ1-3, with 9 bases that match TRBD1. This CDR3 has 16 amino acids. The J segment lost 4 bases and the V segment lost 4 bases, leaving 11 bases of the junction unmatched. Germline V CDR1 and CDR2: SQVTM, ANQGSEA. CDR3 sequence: CSVAPTGTGRGNTIYF. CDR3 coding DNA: TGCAGCGTTGCCCCTACCGGGACAGGGAGAGGAAACACCATATATTTT.

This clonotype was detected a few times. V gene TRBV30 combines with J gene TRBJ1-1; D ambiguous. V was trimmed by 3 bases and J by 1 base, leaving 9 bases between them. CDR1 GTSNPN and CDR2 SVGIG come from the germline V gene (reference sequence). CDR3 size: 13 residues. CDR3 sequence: CAWSLTSNTEAFF. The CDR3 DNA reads TGTGCCTGGAGCCTGACTTCGAACACTGAAGCTTTCTTT.

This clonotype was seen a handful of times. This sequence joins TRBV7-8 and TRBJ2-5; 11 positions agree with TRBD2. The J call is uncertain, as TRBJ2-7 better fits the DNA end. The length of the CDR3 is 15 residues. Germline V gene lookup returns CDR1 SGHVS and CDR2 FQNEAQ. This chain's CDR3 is CASRPTSGGFYEQYF. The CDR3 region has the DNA TGTGCCAGCAGACCTACTAGCGGGGGTTTCTACGAGCAGTACTTC.

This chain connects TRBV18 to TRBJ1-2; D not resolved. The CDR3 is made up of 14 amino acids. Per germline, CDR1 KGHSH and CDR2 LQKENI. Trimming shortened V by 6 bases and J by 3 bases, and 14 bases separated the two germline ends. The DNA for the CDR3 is TGTGCCAGCTCGACGGACTGGTTGCACTATGGCTACACCTTC. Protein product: CASSTDWLHYGYTF.

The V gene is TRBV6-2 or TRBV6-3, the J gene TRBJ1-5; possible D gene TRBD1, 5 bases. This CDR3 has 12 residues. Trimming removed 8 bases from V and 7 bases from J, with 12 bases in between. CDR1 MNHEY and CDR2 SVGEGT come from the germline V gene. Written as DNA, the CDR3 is TGTGCCAGCGGCCGACAGAGCCAGCCCCAGCATTTT. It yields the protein CASGRQSQPQHF.

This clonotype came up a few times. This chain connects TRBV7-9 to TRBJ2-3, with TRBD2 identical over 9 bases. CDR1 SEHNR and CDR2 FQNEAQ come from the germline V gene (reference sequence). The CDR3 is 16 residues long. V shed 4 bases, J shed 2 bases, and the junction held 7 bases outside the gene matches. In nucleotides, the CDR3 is TGTGCCAGCAGCTCCCCGACTAGCGGAAACACAGATACGCAGTATTTT. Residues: CASSSPTSGNTDTQYF.

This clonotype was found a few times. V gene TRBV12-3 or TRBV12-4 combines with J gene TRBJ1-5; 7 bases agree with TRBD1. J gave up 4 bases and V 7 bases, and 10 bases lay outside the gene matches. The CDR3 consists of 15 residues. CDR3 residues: CASKWGTAHNQPQHF. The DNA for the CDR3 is TGTGCCAGCAAGTGGGGGACAGCTCATAATCAGCCCCAGCATTTT.

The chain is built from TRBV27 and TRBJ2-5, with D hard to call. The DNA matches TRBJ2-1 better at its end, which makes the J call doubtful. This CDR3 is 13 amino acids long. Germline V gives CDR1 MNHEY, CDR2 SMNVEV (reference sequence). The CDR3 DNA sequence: TGTGCCAGCAGTTTATCCCCCGGTGCTGAGCAGTTCTTC. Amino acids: CASSLSPGAEQFF.

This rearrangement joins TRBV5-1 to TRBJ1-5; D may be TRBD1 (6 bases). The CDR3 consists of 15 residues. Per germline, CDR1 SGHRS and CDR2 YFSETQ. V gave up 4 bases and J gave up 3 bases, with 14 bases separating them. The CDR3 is CASSPGGRANQPQHF. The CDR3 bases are TGCGCCAGCAGCCCCGGGGGCAGGGCCAATCAGCCCCAGCATTTT.

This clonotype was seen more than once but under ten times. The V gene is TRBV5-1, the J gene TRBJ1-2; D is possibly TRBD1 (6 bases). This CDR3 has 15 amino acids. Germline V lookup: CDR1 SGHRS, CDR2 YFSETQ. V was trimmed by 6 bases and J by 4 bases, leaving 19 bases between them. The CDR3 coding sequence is TGCGCCAGCACCAACAGGGTAAATGGTAGCTATGGCTACACCTTC. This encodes CASTNRVNGSYGYTF. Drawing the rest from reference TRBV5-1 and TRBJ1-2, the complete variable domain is KAGVTQTPRYLIKTRGQQVTLSCSPISGHRSVSWYQQTPGQGLQFLFEYFSETQRNKGNFPGRFSGRQFSNSRSEMNVSTLELGDSALYLCASTNRVNGSYGYTFGSGTRLTVV.

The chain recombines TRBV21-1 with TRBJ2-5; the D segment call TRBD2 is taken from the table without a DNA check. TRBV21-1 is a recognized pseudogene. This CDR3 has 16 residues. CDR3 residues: CASSGASGRDQETQYF. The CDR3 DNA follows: TGTGCCAGCTCCGGCGCTAGCGGGAGGGACCAAGAGACCCAGTACTTC.

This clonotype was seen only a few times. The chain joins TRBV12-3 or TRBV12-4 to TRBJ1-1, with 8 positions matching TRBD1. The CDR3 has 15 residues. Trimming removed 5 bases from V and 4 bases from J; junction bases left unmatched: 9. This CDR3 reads CASSTLQGDGTEAFF. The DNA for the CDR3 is TGTGCCAGCAGTACTCTACAGGGGGATGGCACTGAAGCTTTCTTT.